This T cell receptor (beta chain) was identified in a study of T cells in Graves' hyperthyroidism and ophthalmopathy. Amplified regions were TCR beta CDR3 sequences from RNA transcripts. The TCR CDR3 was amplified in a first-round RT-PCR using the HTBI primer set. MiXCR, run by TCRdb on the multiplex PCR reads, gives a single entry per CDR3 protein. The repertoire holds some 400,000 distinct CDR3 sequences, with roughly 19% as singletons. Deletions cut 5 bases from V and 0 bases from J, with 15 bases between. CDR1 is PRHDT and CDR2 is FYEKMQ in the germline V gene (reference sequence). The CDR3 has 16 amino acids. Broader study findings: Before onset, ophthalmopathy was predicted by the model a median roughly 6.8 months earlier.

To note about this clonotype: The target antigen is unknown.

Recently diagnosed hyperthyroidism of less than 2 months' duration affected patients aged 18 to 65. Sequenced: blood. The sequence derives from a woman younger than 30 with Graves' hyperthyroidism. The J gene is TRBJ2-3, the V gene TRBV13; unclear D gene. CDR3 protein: CASSPRLSTSTDTQYF. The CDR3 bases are TGTGCCAGCAGCCCTCGGTTATCCACTAGCACAGATACGCAGTATTTT.